These 27 T cell receptor beta chains originate from one sample sequenced in a study of response to subunit inactivated influenza vaccine. Via MiXCR, TCRdb re-called the RT-PCR reads, giving one row per CDR3 protein. The sample has about 480,000 distinct CDR3 sequences; about 25% are singletons. The sequencing here drew on CD4+ T cells sorted from PBMCs, taken roughly 5 days after vaccination. The receptors shown here come from a man aged 45-65 years who received an inactivated influenza vaccine.

The CDR3 is CASRTTGGDEKLFF. Here the CDR3 DNA reads TGTGCCAGCAGAACCACAGGGGGTGATGAAAAACTGTTTTTT. This chain joins TRBV6-1 and TRBJ1-4; 8 bases are a match to TRBD1. Germline CDR1 and CDR2: MNHNS and SASEGT. The length of the CDR3 is 14 residues. Losses at the gene ends were 6 bases for V and 6 bases for J; bases not matched to a gene: 6.

This clonotype occurred a few times. The rearrangement joins TRBV20-1 to TRBJ2-7; D gene uncertain. The CDR3 extends over 14 amino acids. The ends were cut back, 0 bases at V and 1 base at J, with 10 bases in the middle. CDR1 is DFQATT, CDR2 SNEGSKA, per germline (reference sequence). The CDR3 sequence: CSAREAFLSYEQYF. CDR3 nucleotides: TGCAGTGCTAGAGAGGCGTTTCTTTCCTACGAGCAGTACTTC.

The J gene is TRBJ2-7, the V gene TRBV7-8; D is unresolved. The CDR3 loop spans 16 amino acids. Germline CDR1 SGHVS, CDR2 FQNEAQ. Trimming removed 1 base from V and 3 bases from J, with 16 bases in between. The chain's CDR3 is CASSLGRPVSLYEQYF. The DNA of the CDR3 is TGTGCCAGCAGCTTAGGACGCCCCGTGTCCCTCTACGAGCAGTACTTC.

This clonotype was detected only once. DNA for the CDR3: TGTGCCAGCAGCTTAGTCAAGACTCCACAACGTCCCGGGGAGCTGTTTTTT. Translation gives CASSLVKTPQRPGELFF. V and J are TRBV7-8 and TRBJ2-2; D remains unclear. Trimming stripped 1 base from V and 6 bases from J, with 18 bases between. CDR1 and CDR2 (germline): SGHVS, FQNEAQ. The CDR3 spans 17 residues. Full variable domain (remainder filled in from reference TRBV7-8 and TRBJ2-2): GAGVSQSPRYKVAKRGQDVALRCDPISGHVSLFWYQQALGQGPEFLTYFQNEAQLDKSGLPSDRFFAERPEGSVSTLKIQRTQQEDSAVYLCASSLVKTPQRPGELFFGEGSRLTVL.

The chain employs TRBV5-1 and TRBJ1-1; a weak D match, TRBD1 (5 bases). CDR1 and CDR2 (germline): SGHRS, YFSETQ. Trimming removed 4 bases from V and 6 bases from J, with 13 bases in between. CDR3 length: 13 amino acids. CDR3 protein: CASSLRRGAEAFF. The CDR3 coding sequence is TGCGCCAGCAGCCTACGCCGGGGCGCTGAAGCTTTCTTT.

J is TRBJ2-7 and V is TRBV12-3 or TRBV12-4, with D possibly matching TRBD2 (6 bases). The CDR3 consists of 11 residues. V shed 5 bases and J shed 6 bases, with 8 bases lying between them. The CDR3 loop is CASSIGGEQYF. The DNA for the CDR3 is TGTGCCAGCAGTATCGGGGGCGAGCAGTACTTC.

In this sample, this clonotype turned up a few times. The chain couples TRBV2 to TRBJ2-7; 7 positions agree with TRBD1. The CDR3 contains 12 residues. Trimming took 8 bases from V and 1 from J; bases not matched to a gene: 2. Germline-derived CDR1 and CDR2 are SNHLY and FYNNEI. CDR3 protein: CASGGQSYEQYF. Written as DNA, the CDR3 is TGTGCCAGCGGGGGACAGTCCTACGAGCAGTACTTC. The whole variable domain, filled in from reference TRBV2 and TRBJ2-7, reads EPEVTQTPSHQVTQMGQEVILRCVPISNHLYFYWYRQILGQKVEFLVSFYNNEISEKSEIFDDQFSVERPDGSNFTLKIRSTKLEDSAMYFCASGGQSYEQYFGPGTRLTVT.

The CDR3 coding sequence is TGTGCCAGCTCACCACCGGGTGGGGCCAACGTCCTGACTTTC. This codes for CASSPPGGANVLTF. V and J are TRBV18 and TRBJ2-6; D is undetermined. Germline V lookup: CDR1 KGHSH, CDR2 LQKENI. CDR3 size: 14 residues. V lost 0 bases and J 3 bases, leaving 3 bases between the germline ends.

This clonotype was picked up a small number of times. The CDR3 sequence is CASSLRSGGANTEAFF. DNA of the CDR3: TGTGCCAGCAGTTTAAGGTCAGGGGGGGCGAACACTGAAGCTTTCTTT. The V call is TRBV12-3 or TRBV12-4, the J call TRBJ1-1, with TRBD1 identical over 7 bases. The CDR3 consists of 16 residues. J gave up 1 base and V 2 bases, and 7 bases lay outside the gene matches.

This sequence joins TRBV3-1 and TRBJ2-7; D uncertain. The CDR3 length is 13 residues. The V end was cut by 1 base, the J end by 6 bases, with 10 bases between. Per the germline V gene, CDR1 is LGHDT and CDR2 is YNNKEL (reference sequence). The CDR3 loop reads CASSQGYGSEQYF. Here the CDR3 DNA reads TGTGCCAGCAGCCAAGGCTATGGATCCGAGCAGTACTTC.

This clonotype was seen a few times. This chain links TRBV5-1 with TRBJ2-1, with 8 bases that match TRBD2. V trimming: 4 bases; J trimming: 4 bases; junction bases outside the gene matches: 10. Germline loops: CDR1 SGHRS, CDR2 YFSETQ. The CDR3 runs 16 residues. CDR3 residues: CASSLPKAGGYNEQFF. The CDR3 DNA is TGCGCCAGCAGCCTACCAAAGGCGGGGGGTTACAATGAGCAGTTCTTC.

The CDR3 sequence is CASSADRGQETQYF. The CDR3 bases are TGTGCCAGCAGCGCCGACAGGGGGCAAGAGACCCAGTACTTC. V and J are TRBV9 and TRBJ2-5; TRBD1 agrees at 9 bases. This CDR3 has 14 residues. Trimming removed 3 bases from V and 2 bases from J; junction bases left unmatched: 2. Germline V gene data show CDR1 as SGDLS and CDR2 as YYNGEE.

The J gene is TRBJ2-1, the V gene TRBV3-1, with D unresolved. Germline V gives CDR1 LGHDT, CDR2 YNNKEL (reference sequence). V dropped 1 base and J dropped 10 bases, with 8 bases sitting between them. The CDR3 runs 12 residues. The CDR3 DNA sequence: TGTGCCAGCAGCCAAGTAGCCGGCGAGCAGTTCTTC. Translated: CASSQVAGEQFF.

CDR3 sequence (DNA): TGTGCCAGCAGTCTGGGGGCCTCATGGAACGAAGCTTTCTTT. Amino acid sequence: CASSLGASWNEAFF. The chain employs TRBV12-3 or TRBV12-4 and TRBJ1-1; perhaps TRBD1 as D (6 bases). This CDR3 contains 14 residues. The ends were cut back, 5 bases at V and 8 bases at J, with 18 bases in the middle.

This clonotype appeared many times. The rearrangement joins TRBV12-3 or TRBV12-4 to TRBJ2-2, with D uncertain. There are 15 residues in the CDR3. Trimming stripped 5 bases from V and 0 bases from J, with 10 bases between. The DNA for the CDR3 is TGTGCCAGCAGTCCTCTCGGACCGAACACCGGGGAGCTGTTTTTT. Translation gives CASSPLGPNTGELFF.

The chain combines TRBV4-3 with TRBJ2-1; 7 bases map to TRBD1. The CDR3 is 16 residues long. Losses at the gene ends were 1 base for V and 4 bases for J; bases not matched to a gene: 7. The V gene's germline CDR1 is LGHNA and CDR2 YSLEER. The CDR3 sequence is CASSQGIQGPYNEQFF. Here the CDR3 DNA reads TGCGCCAGCAGCCAAGGGATACAGGGGCCGTACAATGAGCAGTTCTTC.

This clonotype was seen ten or more times. The chain is built from TRBV27 and TRBJ1-2; TRBD1 matches 8 bases. The CDR3 totals 19 residues. V shed 0 bases and J 4 bases; nucleotides not matched to a gene: 16. The germline gives CDR1 MNHEY, CDR2 SMNVEV (reference sequence). The CDR3 reads CASSLSSRQGARFGYGYTF. The CDR3 coding sequence is TGTGCCAGCAGTTTATCATCTCGCCAGGGGGCGAGGTTTGGCTATGGCTACACCTTC.

V is TRBV6-2 or TRBV6-3 and J is TRBJ1-5; TRBD1 might be the D (5 bases). Germline CDR1 is MNHEY and CDR2 is SVGEGT. Trimming removed 6 bases at V and 1 base at J, with 13 bases between. The CDR3 totals 15 residues. The CDR3 nucleotides are TGTGCCAGCAGCCGTACAGGAGTAAGCAATCAGCCCCAGCATTTT. It codes for CASSRTGVSNQPQHF.

This clonotype was counted a few times. The chain joins TRBV7-2 to TRBJ1-6; D uncertain. The CDR3 covers 16 residues. Germline V gene lookup returns CDR1 SGHTA and CDR2 FQGNSA. V lost 1 base, J lost 10 bases, and 17 bases lay in between. The chain's CDR3 is CASSLGGVGSGSPLHF. CDR3 in DNA: TGTGCCAGCAGCTTAGGCGGGGTGGGTTCGGGATCACCCCTCCACTTT.

The rearrangement uses TRBV27 and TRBJ1-2; 7 bases fit TRBD1. The CDR3 has 15 amino acids. With 5 bases clipped from V and 3 bases from J, the junction kept 9 bases outside the gene matches. CDR1 and CDR2 from the germline V gene are MNHEY and SMNVEV (reference sequence). CDR3: CASSPVDRDHYGYTF. The CDR3 nucleotides read TGTGCCAGCAGTCCGGTCGACAGGGACCACTATGGCTACACCTTC.

V is TRBV29-1 and J is TRBJ1-6; 9 positions match TRBD1. The V segment lost 3 bases and the J segment 10 bases; nucleotides outside the gene matches: 4. CDR3 size: 13 residues. Germline CDR1 is SQVTM and CDR2 is ANQGSEA. This CDR3 reads CSVETGGGSPLHF. As DNA, the CDR3 is TGCAGCGTTGAGACAGGGGGAGGATCACCCCTCCACTTT.

The CDR3 DNA reads TGTGCCAGCAGTGAGTCGACAGGGATTGGGGAGACCCAGTACTTC. It translates to CASSESTGIGETQYF. The V and J genes are TRBV6-4 and TRBJ2-5, with 7 bases lining up with TRBD1. CDR1 and CDR2 (germline): MRHNA, SNTAGT. Trimming cost V 3 bases and J 5 bases; bases outside gene matches: 9. This CDR3 has 15 residues.

The rearrangement uses TRBV7-2 and TRBJ2-3; 7 nucleotides line up with TRBD1. The CDR3 is made up of 16 amino acids. With 2 bases clipped from V and 5 bases from J, the junction kept 10 bases outside the gene matches. Germline values: CDR1 SGHTA, CDR2 FQGNSA. In DNA, the CDR3 is TGTGCCAGCAGCTTACCGGGGACAGCCCGGGGAGATACGCAGTATTTT. Translation gives CASSLPGTARGDTQYF.

This clonotype was detected only a few times. This rearrangement joins TRBV15 to TRBJ2-1; D is perhaps TRBD1 (5 bases). Trimming took off 5 bases at V and 5 bases at J, with 22 bases between the two ends. Germline assignment: CDR1 LNHNV and CDR2 YYDKDF (reference sequence). The CDR3 extends over 17 amino acids. CDR3 bases: TGTGCCACCAGCGGCAGTCTCAGGGATGGCATTAACAATGAGCAGTTCTTC. Amino acid sequence: CATSGSLRDGINNEQFF.

The chain employs TRBV9 and TRBJ2-3; 10 bases fit TRBD2. V shed 3 bases and J 5 bases; nucleotides not matched to a gene: 6. CDR1 is SGDLS and CDR2 is YYNGEE in the germline V gene. The CDR3 has 15 amino acids. The CDR3 nucleotides are TGTGCCAGCAGCGGTGGTAGCGGGGGGTTAGATACGCAGTATTTT. Translated, it gives CASSGGSGGLDTQYF.

This clonotype has more than one count but fewer than ten. This chain uses TRBV29-1 with TRBJ1-2, with no clear D. The V gene lost 4 bases and the J gene lost 8 bases, with 17 bases spanning the gap. Germline V CDR1 and CDR2: SQVTM, ANQGSEA. This CDR3 comprises 13 residues. CDR3 DNA sequence: TGCAGCGTTGGCCCGCGCGGGCAATGGGGCTACACCTTC. Translated, it gives CSVGPRGQWGYTF.

The rearrangement joins TRBV5-1 to TRBJ2-7; 9 nucleotides match TRBD1. V shed 3 bases, J shed 3 bases, and the junction held 4 bases outside the gene matches. The CDR3 totals 14 residues. From germline, CDR1 is SGHRS and CDR2 YFSETQ. CDR3 residues: CASSWTGVDYEQYF. The DNA of the CDR3 is TGCGCCAGCAGCTGGACAGGGGTAGACTACGAGCAGTACTTC.